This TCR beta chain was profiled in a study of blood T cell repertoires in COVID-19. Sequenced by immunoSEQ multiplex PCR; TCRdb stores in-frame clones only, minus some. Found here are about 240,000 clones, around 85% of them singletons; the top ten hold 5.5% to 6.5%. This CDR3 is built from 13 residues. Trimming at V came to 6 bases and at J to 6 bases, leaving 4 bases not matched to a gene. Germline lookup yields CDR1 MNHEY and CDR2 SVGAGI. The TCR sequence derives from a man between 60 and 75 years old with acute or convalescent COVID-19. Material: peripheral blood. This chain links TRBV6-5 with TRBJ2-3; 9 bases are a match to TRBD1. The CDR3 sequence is CASSLGTGDTQYF. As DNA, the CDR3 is TGTGCCAGCAGCCTTGGGACAGGGGATACGCAGTATTTT.